This T cell receptor beta chain was obtained from a study of T-cell reconstitution after alpha-beta-depleted transplantation in children. Study-level points and caveats: One year post-transplant, T-cell counts and diversity were largely derived from T cells produced anew. Reports say that about two months after transplant, the alpha-beta T cells came out of several hundred graft clones that had expanded.

CDR1 is SEHNR and CDR2 is FQNEAQ in the germline V gene (reference sequence). CDR3 length: 15 residues. Trimming cost V 3 bases and J 2 bases; bases outside gene matches: 5. Unique molecular identifiers were used to barcode this TCRbeta library. Using its own MiXCR run on the PCR reads, TCRdb lists one record per CDR3 protein. This table has around 140,000 distinct CDR3 sequences, about 9% appearing once. This clonotype was detected only a few times. Its matching antigen is unknown. The chain is built from TRBV7-9 and TRBJ1-1; 8 nucleotides align to TRBD1. Sequenced here: PBMCs, mostly from graft donor cells, sampled 180 days after TCRalphabeta/CD19-depleted stem cell transplant. This TCR was recovered from a female patient aged 2-9 years who had a stem cell transplant for congenital amegakaryocytic thrombocytopenia, so the T cells may come from the graft donor. CDR3 sequence: CASSLGDRQNTEAFF. As DNA, the CDR3 is TGTGCCAGCAGCTTGGGGGACAGGCAAAACACTGAAGCTTTCTTT.